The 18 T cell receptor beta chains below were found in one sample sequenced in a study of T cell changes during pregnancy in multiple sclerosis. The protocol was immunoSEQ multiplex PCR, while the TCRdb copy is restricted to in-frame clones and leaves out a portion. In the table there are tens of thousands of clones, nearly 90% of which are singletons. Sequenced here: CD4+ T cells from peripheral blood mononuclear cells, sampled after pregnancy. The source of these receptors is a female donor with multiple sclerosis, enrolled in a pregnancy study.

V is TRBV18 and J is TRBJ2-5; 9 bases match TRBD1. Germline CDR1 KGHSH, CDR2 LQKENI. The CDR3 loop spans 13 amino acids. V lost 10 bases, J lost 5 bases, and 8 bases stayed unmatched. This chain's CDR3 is CATKTGGPETQYF. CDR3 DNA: TGTGCCACAAAAACAGGGGGCCCGGAGACCCAGTACTTC.

The CDR3 sequence is CSVDSRYRDSATEAFF. The CDR3, as DNA: TGCAGCGTTGATTCGAGATACCGGGACTCGGCCACTGAAGCTTTCTTT. This chain links TRBV29-1 with TRBJ1-1; D might be TRBD1 (5 bases). V was shortened by 3 bases and J by 4 bases, with 21 bases between the two germline ends. The germline CDR1 and CDR2 sequences are SQVTM and ANQGSEA. This CDR3 has 16 residues.

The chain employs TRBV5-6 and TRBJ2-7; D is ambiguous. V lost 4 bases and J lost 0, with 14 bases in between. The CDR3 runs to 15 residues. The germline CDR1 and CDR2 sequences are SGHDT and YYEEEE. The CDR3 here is CASSPRLGSSYEQYF. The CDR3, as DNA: TGTGCCAGCAGCCCCCGGCTCGGGTCCTCCTACGAGCAGTACTTC.

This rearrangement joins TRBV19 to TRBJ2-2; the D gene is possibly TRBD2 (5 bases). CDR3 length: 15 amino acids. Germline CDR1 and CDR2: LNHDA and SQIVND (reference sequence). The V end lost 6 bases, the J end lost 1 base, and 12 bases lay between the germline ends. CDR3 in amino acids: CASRDPSRNTGELFF. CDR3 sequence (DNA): TGTGCCAGTAGAGACCCTAGCAGGAACACCGGGGAGCTGTTTTTT.

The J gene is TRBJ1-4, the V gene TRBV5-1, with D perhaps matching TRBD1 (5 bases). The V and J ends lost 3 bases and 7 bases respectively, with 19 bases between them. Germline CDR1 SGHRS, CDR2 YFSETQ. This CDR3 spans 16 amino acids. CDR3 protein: CASSWRGADSTEKLFF. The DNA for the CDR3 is TGCGCCAGCAGCTGGAGGGGTGCAGATTCAACTGAAAAACTGTTTTTT.

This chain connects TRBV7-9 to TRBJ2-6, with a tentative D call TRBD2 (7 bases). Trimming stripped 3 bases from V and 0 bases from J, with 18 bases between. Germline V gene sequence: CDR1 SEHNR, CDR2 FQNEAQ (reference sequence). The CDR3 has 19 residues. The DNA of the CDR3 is TGTGCCAGCAGCTTTACTGACCGCGGGGGCTACTCTGGGGCCAACGTCCTGACTTTC. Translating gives CASSFTDRGGYSGANVLTF.

CDR3 DNA sequence: TGTGCCAGCAGTTCCCCTAGCGGGAGGGCTTACGAGCAGTACTTC. Protein product: CASSSPSGRAYEQYF. The V and J genes are TRBV27 and TRBJ2-7; TRBD2 agrees at 12 bases. The CDR3 contains 15 residues. V dropped 4 bases and J dropped 4; count of bases not matched to a gene: 5. Germline V gene lookup returns CDR1 MNHEY and CDR2 SMNVEV (reference sequence).

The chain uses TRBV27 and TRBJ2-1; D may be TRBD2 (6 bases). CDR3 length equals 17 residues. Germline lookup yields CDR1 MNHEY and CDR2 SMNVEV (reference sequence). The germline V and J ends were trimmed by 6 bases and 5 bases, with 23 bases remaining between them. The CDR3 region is CASSDTAAGLPDNEQFF. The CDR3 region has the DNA TGTGCCAGCAGCGACACAGCCGCGGGATTACCCGACAATGAGCAGTTCTTC.

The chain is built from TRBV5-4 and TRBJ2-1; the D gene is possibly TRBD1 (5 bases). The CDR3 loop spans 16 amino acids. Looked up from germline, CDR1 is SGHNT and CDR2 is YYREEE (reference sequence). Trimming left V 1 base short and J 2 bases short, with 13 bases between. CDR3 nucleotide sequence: TGTGCCAGCAGCTTGAGGCCAGGGTCAACCTACAATGAGCAGTTCTTC. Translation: CASSLRPGSTYNEQFF.

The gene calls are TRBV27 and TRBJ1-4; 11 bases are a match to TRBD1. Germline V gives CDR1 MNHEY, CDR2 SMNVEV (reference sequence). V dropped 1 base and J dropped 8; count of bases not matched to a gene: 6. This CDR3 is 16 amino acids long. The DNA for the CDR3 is TGTGCCAGCAGTTTATTGGCCGGGACAGGGGGGGAAAAACTGTTTTTT. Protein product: CASSLLAGTGGEKLFF.

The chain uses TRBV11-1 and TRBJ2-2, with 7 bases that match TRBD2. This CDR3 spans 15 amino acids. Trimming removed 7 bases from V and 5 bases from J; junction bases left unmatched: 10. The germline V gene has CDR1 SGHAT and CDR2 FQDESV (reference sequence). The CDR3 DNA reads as TGTGCCAGCACCCCTAGCGGAGGGAAGACCGGGGAGCTGTTTTTT. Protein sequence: CASTPSGGKTGELFF.

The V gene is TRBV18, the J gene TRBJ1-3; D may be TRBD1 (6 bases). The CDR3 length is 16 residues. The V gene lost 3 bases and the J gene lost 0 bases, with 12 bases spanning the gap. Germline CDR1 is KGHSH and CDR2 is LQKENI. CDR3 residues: CASSPGWGPSGNTIYF. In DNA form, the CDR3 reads TGTGCCAGCTCACCGGGTTGGGGGCCCTCTGGAAACACCATATATTTT.

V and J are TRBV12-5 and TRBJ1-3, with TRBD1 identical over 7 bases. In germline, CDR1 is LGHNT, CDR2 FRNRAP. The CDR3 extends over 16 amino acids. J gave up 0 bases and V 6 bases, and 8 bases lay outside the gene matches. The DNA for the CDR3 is TGTGCTAGTGGCCGACAGACAGGGAACTCTGGAAACACCATATATTTT. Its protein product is CASGRQTGNSGNTIYF.

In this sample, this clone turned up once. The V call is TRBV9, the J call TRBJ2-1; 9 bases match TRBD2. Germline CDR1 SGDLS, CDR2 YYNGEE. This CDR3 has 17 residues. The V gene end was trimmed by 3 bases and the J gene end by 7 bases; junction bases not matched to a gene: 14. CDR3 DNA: TGTGCCAGCAGCGCCAGGTCGGTAGCGGGAGTTTTTAATGAGCAGTTCTTC. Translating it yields CASSARSVAGVFNEQFF.

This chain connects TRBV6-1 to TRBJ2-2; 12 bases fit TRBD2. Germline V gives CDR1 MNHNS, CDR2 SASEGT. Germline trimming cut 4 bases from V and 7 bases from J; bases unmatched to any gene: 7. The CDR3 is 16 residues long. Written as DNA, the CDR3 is TGTGCCAGCAGTGCCGGTACTAGCGGGAGGATCGGGGAGCTGTTTTTT. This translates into CASSAGTSGRIGELFF.

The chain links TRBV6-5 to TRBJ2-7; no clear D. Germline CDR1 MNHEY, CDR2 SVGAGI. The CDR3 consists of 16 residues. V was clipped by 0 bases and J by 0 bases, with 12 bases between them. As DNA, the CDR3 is TGTGCCAGCAGTTACTCGGTCACCCTGAGCTCCTACGAGCAGTACTTC. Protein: CASSYSVTLSSYEQYF.

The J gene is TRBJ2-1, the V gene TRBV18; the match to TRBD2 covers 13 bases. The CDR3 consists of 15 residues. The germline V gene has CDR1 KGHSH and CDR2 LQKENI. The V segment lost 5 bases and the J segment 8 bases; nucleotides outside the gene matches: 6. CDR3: CASSTGTSGIYEQFF. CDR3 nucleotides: TGTGCCAGCTCAACCGGGACTAGCGGGATTTATGAGCAGTTCTTC.

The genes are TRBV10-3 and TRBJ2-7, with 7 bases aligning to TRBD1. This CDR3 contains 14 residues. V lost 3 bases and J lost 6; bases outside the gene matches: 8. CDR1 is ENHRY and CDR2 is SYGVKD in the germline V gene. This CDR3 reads CAISDRSDRAEQYF. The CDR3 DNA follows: TGTGCCATCAGTGACCGCTCAGACAGGGCCGAGCAGTACTTC.